The sequence of this TCR beta chain was determined in a study of cytomegalovirus exposure and HLA in healthy donors. Study observations and caveats: Most TCR sequences proved rare, with some public TCRs found in many donors.

CDR1 is ENHRY, CDR2 SYGVKD, per germline. The ends lost 4 bases at V and 6 bases at J; junction bases unmatched: 13. This CDR3 has 17 residues. This clone was seen a handful of times. Its antigen is undetermined. This PCR relied on a set of 60 Vbeta primers and 13 Jbeta primers. The data were produced by immunoSEQ multiplex PCR, yet TCRdb's version contains in-frame clones alone and is incomplete. Among 120,000 or so clones, approximately 68% were seen once, and the ten largest hold roughly 1.6%. Everyone who donated was a healthy bone marrow donor. The TCR comes from a young man in good health and CMV-seropositive. The genes are TRBV10-3 and TRBJ1-5; 9 bases match TRBD1. Sequenced: PBMCs. The CDR3 is CAISGTGVPKKGQPQHF. CDR3 coding DNA: TGTGCCATCAGTGGGACAGGGGTCCCCAAGAAGGGTCAGCCCCAGCATTTT.